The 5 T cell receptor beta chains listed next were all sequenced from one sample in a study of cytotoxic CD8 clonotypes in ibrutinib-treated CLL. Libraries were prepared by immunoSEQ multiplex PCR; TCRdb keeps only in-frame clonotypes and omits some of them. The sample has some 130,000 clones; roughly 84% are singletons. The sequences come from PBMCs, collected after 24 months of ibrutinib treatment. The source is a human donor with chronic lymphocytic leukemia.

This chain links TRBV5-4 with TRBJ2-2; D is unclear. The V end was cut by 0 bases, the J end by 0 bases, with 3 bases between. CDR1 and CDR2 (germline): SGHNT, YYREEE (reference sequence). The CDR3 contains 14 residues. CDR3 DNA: TGTGCCAGCAGCTTGGAGCCGAACACCGGGGAGCTGTTTTTT. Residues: CASSLEPNTGELFF.

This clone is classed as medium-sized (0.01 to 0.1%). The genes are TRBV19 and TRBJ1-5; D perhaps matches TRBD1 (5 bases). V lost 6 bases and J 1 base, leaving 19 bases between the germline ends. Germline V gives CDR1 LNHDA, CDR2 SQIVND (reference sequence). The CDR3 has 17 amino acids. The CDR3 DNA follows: TGTGCCAGTAGCTGGACCGGGGCAGACTTAAGCAATCAGCCCCAGCATTTT. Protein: CASSWTGADLSNQPQHF.

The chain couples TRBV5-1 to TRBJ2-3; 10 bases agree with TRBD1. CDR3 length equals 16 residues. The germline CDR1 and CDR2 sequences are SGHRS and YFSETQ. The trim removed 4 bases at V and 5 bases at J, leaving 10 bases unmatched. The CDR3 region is CASSQRDRGVIDTQYF. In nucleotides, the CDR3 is TGCGCCAGCAGCCAGCGGGACAGGGGTGTCATAGATACGCAGTATTTT.

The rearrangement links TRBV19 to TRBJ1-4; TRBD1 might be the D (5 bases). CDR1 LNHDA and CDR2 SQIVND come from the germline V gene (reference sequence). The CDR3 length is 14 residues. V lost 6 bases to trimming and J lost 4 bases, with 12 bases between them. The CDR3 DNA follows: TGTGCCAGTAGCCCGACAGTTAATAATGAAAAACTGTTTTTT. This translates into CASSPTVNNEKLFF.

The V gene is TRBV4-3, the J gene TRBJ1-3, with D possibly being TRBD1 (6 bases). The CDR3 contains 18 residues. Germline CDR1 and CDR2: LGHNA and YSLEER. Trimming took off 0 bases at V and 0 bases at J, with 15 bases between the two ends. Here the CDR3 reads CASSQDRRGSLSGNTIYF. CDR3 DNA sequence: TGCGCCAGCAGCCAAGATCGGAGGGGGTCCCTCTCTGGAAACACCATATATTTT.